A single sample gave rise to the 24 T cell receptor beta chains below, sequenced in a study of early stage breast cancer tumors (dated by TCRdb to the late 2010s). Libraries came from the immunoSEQ multiplex PCR assay. The immuneACCESS repertoire file appears here via TCRdb, limited to in-frame rearrangements. These files lack a portion of the clones; in checked studies, under half of the deficit traces to unresolved V genes, and the cause of the others is not known. This sample comprises some 72,000 clones, more than 60% of them detected only once. 3.5% of the sample goes to the ten largest clones. Specimen: blood. The receptors here all came from a person between 60 and 70 years old with breast cancer.

The V call is TRBV18, the J call TRBJ2-1; no clear D gene. Germline V CDR1 and CDR2: KGHSH, LQKENI. V was pared by 3 bases and J by 3 bases, with 3 bases between. This CDR3 has 12 amino acids. The CDR3 region is CASSPNYNEQFF. In nucleotides, the CDR3 is TGTGCCAGCTCACCGAACTACAATGAGCAGTTCTTC.

This chain links TRBV19 with TRBJ2-2, with D possibly being TRBD2 (6 bases). Germline V lookup: CDR1 LNHDA, CDR2 SQIVND (reference sequence). CDR3 size: 13 residues. Trimming took 6 bases from V and 5 from J, leaving 10 bases between them. CDR3 coding DNA: TGTGCCAGTAGGCGGGATAGGACCGGGGAGCTGTTTTTT. Translation: CASRRDRTGELFF.

The chain recombines TRBV29-1 with TRBJ1-4; 10 bases agree with TRBD1. Germline CDR1 SQVTM, CDR2 ANQGSEA. CDR3 length: 13 amino acids. Trimming took 6 bases from V and 8 from J; bases not matched to a gene: 6. The CDR3 here is CSVKGQGNEKLFF. In nucleotides, the CDR3 is TGCAGCGTGAAGGGACAGGGGAACGAAAAACTGTTTTTT. Filled out from reference TRBV29-1 and TRBJ1-4, the complete variable domain reads SAVISQKPSRDICQRGTSLTIQCQVDSQVTMMFWYRQQPGQSLTLIATANQGSEATYESGFVIDKFPISRPNLTFSTLTVSNMSPEDSSIYLCSVKGQGNEKLFFGSGTQLSVL.

The gene calls are TRBV11-2 and TRBJ2-5; D unresolved. Germline V gene lookup returns CDR1 SGHAT and CDR2 FQNNGV. V was clipped by 5 bases and J by 4 bases, with 5 bases between them. The CDR3 is made up of 11 amino acids. For the CDR3, the DNA is TGTGCCAGCAGCGCGTCAGAGACCCAGTACTTC. It yields the protein CASSASETQYF. Based on the CDR3 plus reference TRBV11-2 and TRBJ2-5, the full variable domain is EAGVAQSPRYKIIEKRQSVAFWCNPISGHATLYWYQQILGQGPKLLIQFQNNGVVDDSQLPKDRFSAERLKGVDSTLKIQPAKLEDSAVYLCASSASETQYFGPGTRLLVL.

This clone has more than one count but fewer than ten. The chain recombines TRBV6-6 with TRBJ2-7, with 8 bases matching TRBD2. The CDR3 is made up of 14 amino acids. Looked up from germline, CDR1 is MNHNY and CDR2 is SVGAGI (reference sequence). The V gene end was trimmed by 4 bases and the J gene end by 5 bases; junction bases not matched to a gene: 7. The CDR3 loop reads CASSSGGAGHEQYF. As DNA, the CDR3 is TGTGCCAGCAGTTCCGGGGGGGCCGGCCACGAGCAGTACTTC.

This clone was counted only a few times. The chain uses TRBV10-3 and TRBJ2-2; 8 nucleotides match TRBD2. The junction had 5 bases not matched to a gene; V was cut back by 4 bases and J by 4 bases. Germline CDR1 reads ENHRY; CDR2 reads SYGVKD. This CDR3 comprises 15 residues. The CDR3 here is CAISAQRGSTGELFF. The CDR3 DNA follows: TGTGCCATCAGTGCCCAGCGGGGGAGCACCGGGGAGCTGTTTTTT.

This clone was recorded a few times. The genes are TRBV27 and TRBJ2-7, with TRBD1 matching 8 bases. This CDR3 contains 14 residues. V lost 4 bases and J lost 6; bases outside the gene matches: 8. Germline V gives CDR1 MNHEY, CDR2 SMNVEV (reference sequence). The CDR3 is CASSSAAGGSEQYF. CDR3 DNA: TGTGCCAGCAGTTCCGCGGCAGGGGGCAGCGAGCAGTACTTC.

A single count supports this clone. The chain has TRBV2 and TRBJ1-6; D remains ambiguous. The germline V gene encodes CDR1 SNHLY and CDR2 FYNNEI. The CDR3 totals 11 residues. Trimming stripped 6 bases from V and 6 bases from J, with 3 bases between. The CDR3 sequence: CASSPNSPLHF. CDR3 nucleotides: TGTGCCAGCAGCCCTAATTCACCCCTCCACTTT.

V gene TRBV9 combines with J gene TRBJ2-1; 14 bases align to TRBD2. The CDR3 length is 16 residues. Germline CDR1 and CDR2: SGDLS and YYNGEE. J gave up 9 bases and V 3 bases, and 8 bases lay outside the gene matches. The CDR3 is CASSARLAGGPGEQFF. The CDR3 nucleotides read TGTGCCAGCAGCGCAAGACTAGCGGGGGGGCCGGGTGAGCAGTTCTTC.

The chain has TRBV18 and TRBJ2-5; weak D call: TRBD2 (6 bases). The V gene lost 5 bases and the J gene lost 5 bases, with 18 bases spanning the gap. CDR1 is KGHSH, CDR2 LQKENI, per germline. CDR3 length: 15 amino acids. In nucleotides, the CDR3 is TGTGCCAGCTCAACCGCAGGCGGGGAGTGGGAGACCCAGTACTTC. This encodes CASSTAGGEWETQYF.

In the case of this clone: The junction and the germline gene differ at one end; a read error may be behind it. This rearrangement joins TRBV7-8 to TRBJ2-1, with TRBD1 matching 8 bases. Germline V lookup: CDR1 SGHVS, CDR2 FQNEAQ. This CDR3 comprises 13 residues. CDR3 sequence (DNA): TGTGCCAGCAGCCCCAGGATGGGGACAGGTTCGATCTTC. Amino acid sequence: CASSPRMGTGSIF.

The rearrangement uses TRBV7-2 and TRBJ2-1; D gene unclear. CDR3 length equals 12 residues. Germline V gene lookup returns CDR1 SGHTA and CDR2 FQGNSA. V was trimmed by 0 bases and J by 9 bases, leaving 6 bases between them. CDR3 nucleotides: TGTGCCAGCAGCTTAGCGTGGGGTGAGCAGTTCTTC. The encoded protein is CASSLAWGEQFF.

The genes are TRBV10-3 and TRBJ1-2; no firm D call. Trimming pared 2 bases from V and 8 bases from J, leaving 15 bases between. CDR1 and CDR2 (germline): ENHRY, SYGVKD. The CDR3 length is 14 residues. The CDR3 DNA reads as TGTGCCATCAGTGAGCCCCGCGGGGTAGGAGGCTACACCTTC. This gives the protein CAISEPRGVGGYTF.

This clone was observed once. CDR3 sequence (DNA): TGCGCCAGCAGCCAAGGGGGTGTTGCGAACACCGGGGAGCTGTTTTTT. Translated: CASSQGGVANTGELFF. V and J are TRBV4-1 and TRBJ2-2; no firm D call. CDR1 MGHRA and CDR2 YSYEKL come from the germline V gene. CDR3 length: 16 amino acids. Trimming left V 1 base short and J 0 bases short, with 9 bases between.

The chain joins TRBV13 to TRBJ2-3, with a tentative D call TRBD2 (5 bases). The germline V gene has CDR1 PRHDT and CDR2 FYEKMQ (reference sequence). CDR3 length equals 15 residues. V was clipped by 5 bases and J by 4 bases, with 16 bases between them. CDR3 protein: CASSPSFLAPDTQYF. DNA for the CDR3: TGTGCCAGCAGCCCCTCGTTTCTAGCACCAGATACGCAGTATTTT.

The CDR3 here is CASSFARSGQSYTF. CDR3 sequence (DNA): TGTGCCAGCAGCTTCGCCAGGTCAGGGCAAAGCTACACCTTC. The V call is TRBV2, the J call TRBJ1-2; D possibly corresponds to TRBD1 (5 bases). This CDR3 is built from 14 residues. V gave up 6 bases and J gave up 9 bases, with 20 bases separating them. From germline, CDR1 is SNHLY and CDR2 FYNNEI.

This clone showed up just a few times. The chain uses TRBV11-2 and TRBJ2-7, with TRBD1 matching over 7 bases. Germline V gene lookup returns CDR1 SGHAT and CDR2 FQNNGV. The CDR3 runs to 13 residues. The ends lost 8 bases at V and 2 bases at J; junction bases unmatched: 6. DNA of the CDR3: TGTGCCAGCTCCGACAGGGCCGCCTACGAGCAGTACTTC. This translates into CASSDRAAYEQYF.

CDR3 DNA sequence: TGTGCCAGCAGCTCTTTCGGGACAGGGGGCGCATCTTACGAGCAGTACTTC. Protein sequence: CASSSFGTGGASYEQYF. The J gene is TRBJ2-7, the V gene TRBV28, with 12 bases lining up with TRBD1. Germline CDR1 is MDHEN and CDR2 is SYDVKM. V shed 6 bases and J 4 bases; nucleotides not matched to a gene: 13. This CDR3 region has 17 residues.

V is TRBV5-1 and J is TRBJ2-1; 9 bases agree with TRBD2. J gave up 8 bases and V 0 bases, and 9 bases lay outside the gene matches. Germline V gene sequence: CDR1 SGHRS, CDR2 YFSETQ. The CDR3 runs to 16 residues. CDR3 sequence: CASSLGLAVGVYEQFF. CDR3 DNA sequence: TGCGCCAGCAGCTTGGGACTAGCGGTTGGCGTGTATGAGCAGTTCTTC.

J is TRBJ1-3 and V is TRBV6-5; D remains unclear. This CDR3 contains 11 residues. V lost 4 bases, J lost 4 bases, and 2 bases lay in between. Per the germline V gene, CDR1 is MNHEY and CDR2 is SVGAGI. CDR3 protein: CASSWGNTIYF. In DNA, the CDR3 is TGTGCCAGCAGTTGGGGAAACACCATATATTTT.

The genes are TRBV2 and TRBJ2-7, with a weak D call TRBD2 (5 bases). The CDR3 loop spans 16 amino acids. Trimming pared 6 bases from V and 3 bases from J, leaving 21 bases between. Germline V CDR1 and CDR2: SNHLY, FYNNEI. Here the CDR3 reads CASSPRTHVSVYEQYF. The CDR3 region has the DNA TGTGCCAGCAGCCCACGGACTCATGTCTCGGTCTACGAGCAGTACTTC.

The V gene is TRBV18, the J gene TRBJ1-1; TRBD1 might be the D (5 bases). Trimming removed 0 bases from V and 10 bases from J, with 12 bases in between. Germline values: CDR1 KGHSH, CDR2 LQKENI. The CDR3 is 13 amino acids. CDR3 protein: CASSPPARAVAFF. DNA of the CDR3: TGTGCCAGCTCACCACCGGCCAGGGCGGTAGCTTTCTTT.

The chain uses TRBV2 and TRBJ2-3; 8 bases line up with TRBD2. Unmatched junction bases numbered 14, after V lost 6 bases and J lost 3 bases. CDR3 length: 17 residues. Germline lookup yields CDR1 SNHLY and CDR2 FYNNEI. CDR3: CASRAITSGLNTDTQYF. CDR3 sequence (DNA): TGTGCCAGCAGAGCCATTACTAGCGGCCTAAATACAGATACGCAGTATTTT.

The chain joins TRBV2 to TRBJ2-6, with D perhaps assigned TRBD1 or TRBD2 (7 bases each). Germline V gene lookup returns CDR1 SNHLY and CDR2 FYNNEI. The V end lost 6 bases, the J end lost 4 bases, and 22 bases lay between the germline ends. The CDR3 runs 18 residues. This CDR3 is CASRSRGRDPRGANVLTF. DNA of the CDR3: TGTGCCAGCAGAAGCAGGGGGAGGGACCCTCGAGGGGCCAACGTCCTGACTTTC.